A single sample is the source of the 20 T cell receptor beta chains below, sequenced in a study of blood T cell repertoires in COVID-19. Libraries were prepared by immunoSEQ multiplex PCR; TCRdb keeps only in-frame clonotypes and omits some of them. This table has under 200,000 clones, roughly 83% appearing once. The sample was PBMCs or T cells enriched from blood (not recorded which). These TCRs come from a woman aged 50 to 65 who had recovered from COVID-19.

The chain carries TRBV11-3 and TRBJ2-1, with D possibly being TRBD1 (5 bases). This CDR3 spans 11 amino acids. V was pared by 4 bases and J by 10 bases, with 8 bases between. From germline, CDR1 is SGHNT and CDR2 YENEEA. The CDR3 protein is CASSSYREQFF. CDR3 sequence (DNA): TGTGCCAGCAGCTCCTACAGGGAGCAGTTCTTC.

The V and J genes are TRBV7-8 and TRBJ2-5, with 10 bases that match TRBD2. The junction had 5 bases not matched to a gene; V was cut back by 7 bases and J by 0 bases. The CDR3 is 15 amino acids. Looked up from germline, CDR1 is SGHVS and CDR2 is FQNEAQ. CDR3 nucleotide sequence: TGTGCCAGCACCCAACTAGCGGGGTACCAAGAGACCCAGTACTTC. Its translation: CASTQLAGYQETQYF.

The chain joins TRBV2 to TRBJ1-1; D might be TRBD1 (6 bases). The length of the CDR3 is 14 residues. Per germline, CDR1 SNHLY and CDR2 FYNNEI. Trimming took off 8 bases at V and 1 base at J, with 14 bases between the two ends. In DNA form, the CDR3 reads TGTGCCAGCTCCGGGACATCAAGGAACACTGAAGCTTTCTTT. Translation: CASSGTSRNTEAFF.

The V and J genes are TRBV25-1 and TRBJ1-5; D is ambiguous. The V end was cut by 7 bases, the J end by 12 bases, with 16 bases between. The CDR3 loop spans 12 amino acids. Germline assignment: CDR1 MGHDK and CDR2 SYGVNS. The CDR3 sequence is CASIALVEVQHF. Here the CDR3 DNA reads TGTGCCAGCATAGCCCTGGTCGAAGTCCAGCATTTT.

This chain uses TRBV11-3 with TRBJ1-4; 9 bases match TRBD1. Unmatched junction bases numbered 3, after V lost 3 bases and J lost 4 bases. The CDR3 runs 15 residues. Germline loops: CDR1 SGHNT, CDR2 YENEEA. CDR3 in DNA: TGTGCCAGCAGCTTTGCGGGACAGGGTAATGAAAAACTGTTTTTT. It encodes CASSFAGQGNEKLFF.

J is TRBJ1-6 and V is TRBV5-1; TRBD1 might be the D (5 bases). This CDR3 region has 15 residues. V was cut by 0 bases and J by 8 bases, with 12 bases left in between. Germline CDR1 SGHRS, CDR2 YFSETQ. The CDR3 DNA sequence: TGCGCCAGCAGCTTGGAGGCAGGGCGGCATTCACCCCTCCACTTT. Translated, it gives CASSLEAGRHSPLHF.

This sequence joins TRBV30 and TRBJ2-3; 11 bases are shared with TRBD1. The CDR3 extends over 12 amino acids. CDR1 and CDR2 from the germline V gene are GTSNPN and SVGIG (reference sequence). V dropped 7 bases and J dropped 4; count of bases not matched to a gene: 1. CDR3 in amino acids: CALGQGADTQYF. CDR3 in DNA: TGTGCCTTGGGACAGGGGGCAGATACGCAGTATTTT.

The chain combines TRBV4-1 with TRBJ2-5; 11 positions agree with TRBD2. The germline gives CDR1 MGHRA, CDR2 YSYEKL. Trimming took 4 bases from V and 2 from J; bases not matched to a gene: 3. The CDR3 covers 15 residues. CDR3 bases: TGCGCCAGCAGCCTTAGCGGGAGGGGGCAAGAGACCCAGTACTTC. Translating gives CASSLSGRGQETQYF.

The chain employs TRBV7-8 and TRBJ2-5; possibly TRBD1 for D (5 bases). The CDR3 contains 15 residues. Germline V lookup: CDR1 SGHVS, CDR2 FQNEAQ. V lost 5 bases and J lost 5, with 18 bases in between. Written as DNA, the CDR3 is TGTGCCAGCAGCGGTGGGGCAGTTTCACGGGAGACCCAGTACTTC. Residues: CASSGGAVSRETQYF.

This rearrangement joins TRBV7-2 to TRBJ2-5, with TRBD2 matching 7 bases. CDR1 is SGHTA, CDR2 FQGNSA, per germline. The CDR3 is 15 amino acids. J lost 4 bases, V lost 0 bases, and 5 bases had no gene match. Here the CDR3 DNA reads TGTGCCAGCAGCTTAGCGGGAGGGCACGGAGAGACCCAGTACTTC. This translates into CASSLAGGHGETQYF.

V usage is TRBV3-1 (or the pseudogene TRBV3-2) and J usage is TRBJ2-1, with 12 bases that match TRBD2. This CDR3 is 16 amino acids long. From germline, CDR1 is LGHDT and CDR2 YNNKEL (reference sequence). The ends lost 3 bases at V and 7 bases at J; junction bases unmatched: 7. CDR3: CASSHTSGRIRNEQFF. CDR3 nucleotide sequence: TGTGCCAGCAGCCATACTAGCGGGAGGATTAGGAATGAGCAGTTCTTC.

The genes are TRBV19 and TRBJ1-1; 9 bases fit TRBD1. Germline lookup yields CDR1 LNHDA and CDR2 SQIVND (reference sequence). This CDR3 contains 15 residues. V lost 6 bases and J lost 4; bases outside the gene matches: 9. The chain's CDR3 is CASSYDRGSATEAFF. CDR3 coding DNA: TGTGCCAGTAGCTATGACAGGGGGTCGGCCACTGAAGCTTTCTTT.

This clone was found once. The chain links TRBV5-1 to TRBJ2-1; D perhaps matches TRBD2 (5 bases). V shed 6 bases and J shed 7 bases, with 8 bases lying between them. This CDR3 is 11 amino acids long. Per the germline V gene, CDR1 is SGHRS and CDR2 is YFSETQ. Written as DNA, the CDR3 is TGCGCCAGCACAGCGGCAAATGAGCAGTTCTTC. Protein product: CASTAANEQFF. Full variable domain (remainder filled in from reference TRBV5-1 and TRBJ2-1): KAGVTQTPRYLIKTRGQQVTLSCSPISGHRSVSWYQQTPGQGLQFLFEYFSETQRNKGNFPGRFSGRQFSNSRSEMNVSTLELGDSALYLCASTAANEQFFGPGTRLTVL.

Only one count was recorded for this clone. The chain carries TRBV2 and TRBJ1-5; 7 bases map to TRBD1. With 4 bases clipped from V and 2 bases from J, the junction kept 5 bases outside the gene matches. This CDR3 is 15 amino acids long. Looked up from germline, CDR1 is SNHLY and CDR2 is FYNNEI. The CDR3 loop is CASSVRQGGNQPQHF. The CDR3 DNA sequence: TGTGCCAGCAGTGTAAGACAGGGAGGCAATCAGCCCCAGCATTTT.

CDR3 region: CASSSASGRETQYF. CDR3 DNA: TGTGCCAGCAGCTCCGCTAGCGGTAGAGAGACCCAGTACTTC. This chain connects TRBV11-3 to TRBJ2-5; 7 positions match TRBD2. The CDR3 runs 14 residues. J lost 4 bases, V lost 4 bases, and 6 bases had no gene match. CDR1 and CDR2 (germline): SGHNT, YENEEA. Looking up the rest from reference TRBV11-3 and TRBJ2-5 gives the full variable domain: EAGVVQSPRYKIIEKKQPVAFWCNPISGHNTLYWYLQNLGQGPELLIRYENEEAVDDSQLPKDRFSAERLKGVDSTLKIQPAELGDSAVYLCASSSASGRETQYFGPGTRLLVL.

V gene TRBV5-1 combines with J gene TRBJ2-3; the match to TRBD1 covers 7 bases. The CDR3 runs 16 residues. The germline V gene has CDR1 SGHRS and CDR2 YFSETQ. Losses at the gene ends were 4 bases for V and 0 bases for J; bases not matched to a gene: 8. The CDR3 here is CASSPAVGQSTDTQYF. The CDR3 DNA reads TGCGCCAGCAGCCCCGCCGTGGGACAGAGCACAGATACGCAGTATTTT.

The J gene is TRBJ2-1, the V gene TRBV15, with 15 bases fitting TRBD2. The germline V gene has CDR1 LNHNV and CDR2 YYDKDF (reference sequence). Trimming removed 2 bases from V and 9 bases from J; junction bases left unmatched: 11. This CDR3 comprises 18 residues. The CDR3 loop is CATSRSPGLAGGRSEQFF. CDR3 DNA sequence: TGTGCCACCAGCAGATCGCCTGGACTAGCGGGGGGGCGGAGTGAGCAGTTCTTC.

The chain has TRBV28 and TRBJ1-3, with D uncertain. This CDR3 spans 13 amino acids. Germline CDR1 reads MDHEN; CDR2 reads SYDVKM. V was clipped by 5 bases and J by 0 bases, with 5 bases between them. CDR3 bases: TGTGCCAGCAGTGTGAGCTCTGGAAACACCATATATTTT. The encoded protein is CASSVSSGNTIYF.

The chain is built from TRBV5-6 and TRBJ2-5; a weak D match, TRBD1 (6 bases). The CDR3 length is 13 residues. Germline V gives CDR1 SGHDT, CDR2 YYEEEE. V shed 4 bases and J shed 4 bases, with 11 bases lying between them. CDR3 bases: TGTGCCAGCAGCCCGACAGGCGGAGAGACCCAGTACTTC. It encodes CASSPTGGETQYF.

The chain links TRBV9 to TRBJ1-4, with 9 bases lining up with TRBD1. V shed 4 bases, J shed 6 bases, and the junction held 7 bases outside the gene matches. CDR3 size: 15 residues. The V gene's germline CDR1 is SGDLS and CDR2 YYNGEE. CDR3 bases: TGTGCCAGCAGCATACGACAGGGGGGATATGAAAAACTGTTTTTT. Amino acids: CASSIRQGGYEKLFF.